One TCR beta chain is described in this entry. Here immunoSEQ multiplex PCR was the method, and the copy in TCRdb shows in-frame clones only, minus some. Here the sample spans around 64,000 clones, roughly 80% being singletons. CDR3 length: 13 amino acids. Germline values: CDR1 SGHNT, CDR2 YYREEE (reference sequence). Trimming removed 3 bases at V and 2 bases at J, with 8 bases between. These data come from a study of OX40 agonist ivuxolimab in advanced cancers. The rearrangement links TRBV5-4 to TRBJ1-1, with a weak D call TRBD1 (5 bases). The sample in question was CD4+ or CD8+ T cells sorted from blood, obtained in a trial of the OX40 agonist ivuxolimab. The clonotype was recovered from an adult with an advanced solid tumor such as melanoma, head and neck, liver or kidney cancer. The DNA for the CDR3 is TGTGCCAGCAGCTATGACAGAAACACTGAAGCTTTCTTT. Translated: CASSYDRNTEAFF.